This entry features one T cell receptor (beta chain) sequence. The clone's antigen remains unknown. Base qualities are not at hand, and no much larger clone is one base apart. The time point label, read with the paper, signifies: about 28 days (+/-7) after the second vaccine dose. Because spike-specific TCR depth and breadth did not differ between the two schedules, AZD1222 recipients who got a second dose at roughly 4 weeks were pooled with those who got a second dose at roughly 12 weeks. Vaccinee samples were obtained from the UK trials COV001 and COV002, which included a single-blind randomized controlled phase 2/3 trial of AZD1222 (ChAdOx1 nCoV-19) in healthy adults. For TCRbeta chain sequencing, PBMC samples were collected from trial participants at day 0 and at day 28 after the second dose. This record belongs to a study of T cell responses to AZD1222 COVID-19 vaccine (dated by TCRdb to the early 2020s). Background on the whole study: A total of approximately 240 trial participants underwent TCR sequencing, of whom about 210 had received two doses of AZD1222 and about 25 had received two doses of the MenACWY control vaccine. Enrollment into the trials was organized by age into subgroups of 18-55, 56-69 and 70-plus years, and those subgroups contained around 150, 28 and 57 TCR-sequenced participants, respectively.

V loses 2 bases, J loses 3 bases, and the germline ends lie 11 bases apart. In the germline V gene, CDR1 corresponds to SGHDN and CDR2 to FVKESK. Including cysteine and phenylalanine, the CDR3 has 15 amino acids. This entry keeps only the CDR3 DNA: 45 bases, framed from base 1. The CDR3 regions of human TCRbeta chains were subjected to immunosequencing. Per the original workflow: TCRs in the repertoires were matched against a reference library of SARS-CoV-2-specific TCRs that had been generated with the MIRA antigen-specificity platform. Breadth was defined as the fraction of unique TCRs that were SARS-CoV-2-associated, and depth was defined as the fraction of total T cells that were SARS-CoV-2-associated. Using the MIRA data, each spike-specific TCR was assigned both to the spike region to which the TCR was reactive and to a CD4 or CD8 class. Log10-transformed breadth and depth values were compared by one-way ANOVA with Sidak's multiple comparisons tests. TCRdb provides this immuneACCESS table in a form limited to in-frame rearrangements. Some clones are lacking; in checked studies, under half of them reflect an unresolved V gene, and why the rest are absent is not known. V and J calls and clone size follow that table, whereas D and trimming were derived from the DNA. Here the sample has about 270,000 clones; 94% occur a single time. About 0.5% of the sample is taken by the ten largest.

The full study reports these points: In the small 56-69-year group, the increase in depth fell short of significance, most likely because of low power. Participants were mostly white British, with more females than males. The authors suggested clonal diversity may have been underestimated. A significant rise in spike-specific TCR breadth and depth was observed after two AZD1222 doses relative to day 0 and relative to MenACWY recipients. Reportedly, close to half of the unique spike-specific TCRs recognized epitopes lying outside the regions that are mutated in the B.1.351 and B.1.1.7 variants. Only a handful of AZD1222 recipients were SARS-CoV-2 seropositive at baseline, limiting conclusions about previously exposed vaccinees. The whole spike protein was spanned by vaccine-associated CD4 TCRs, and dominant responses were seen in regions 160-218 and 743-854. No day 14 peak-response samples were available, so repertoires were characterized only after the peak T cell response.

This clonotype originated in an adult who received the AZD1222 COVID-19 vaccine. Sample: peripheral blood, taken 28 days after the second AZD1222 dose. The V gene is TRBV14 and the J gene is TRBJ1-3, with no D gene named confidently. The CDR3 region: CASSQIAGIGNTIYF. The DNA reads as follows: TGTGCCAGCAGCCAAATCGCGGGGATTGGAAACACCATATATTTT.